This T cell receptor beta chain is drawn from a study of cytomegalovirus exposure and HLA in healthy donors. As for the study in general: The study's early data release held tens of millions of unique TCRs from HLA-typed donors.

Study-level points and caveats: CMV antigen specificity of three CMV-associated chains was confirmed in vitro. The classifier reportedly diagnosed cytomegalovirus status with high specificity and sensitivity.

Germline V lookup: CDR1 SGHTA, CDR2 FQGTGA. V lost 2 bases and J 5 bases, leaving 15 bases between the germline ends. The CDR3 totals 15 residues. Note on this clone: Its antigen is not known.

PCR used 60 Vbeta primers and 13 Jbeta primers. Assay used: immunoSEQ multiplex PCR; TCRdb lists only in-frame clones, some missing. The sample has fewer than 90,000 clones; about 77% are singletons. The TCR sequence derives from a male donor in good health and CMV-seropositive. The V call is TRBV7-3, the J call TRBJ1-2; D is perhaps TRBD1 (5 bases). Sequencing was done on a sample of PBMCs. The DNA for the CDR3 is TGTGCCAGCAGCTTATACGGGGGGGATGAGTATGGCTACACCTTC. Amino acids: CASSLYGGDEYGYTF.